Reported below is one TCR beta chain. J lost 3 bases, V lost 1 base, and 12 bases had no gene match. Germline V gene data show CDR1 as SGHNT and CDR2 as YYREEE (reference sequence). The CDR3 consists of 18 residues. The record originates from a study of blood T cell repertoires in COVID-19. Overall study context: Acute and convalescent COVID-19 samples came from the United States, Italy and Spain. T cells, B-cell-depleted T cells, or PBMCs provided the cDNA or gDNA that served as material.

Profiled with immunoSEQ multiplex PCR; TCRdb holds only in-frame clones, not every one. The sample gives about 140,000 clones, roughly 78% of which show up once; 3% to 4.5% is in the top ten. The specimen was peripheral blood. This TCR derives from a man aged 60 to 69 with acute or convalescent COVID-19. V is TRBV5-4 and J is TRBJ2-1, with TRBD2 identical over 8 bases. The CDR3 protein is CASSLRTGGGEFYNEQFF. The CDR3 bases are TGTGCCAGCAGCTTGCGGACGGGGGGGGGCGAATTCTACAATGAGCAGTTCTTC.